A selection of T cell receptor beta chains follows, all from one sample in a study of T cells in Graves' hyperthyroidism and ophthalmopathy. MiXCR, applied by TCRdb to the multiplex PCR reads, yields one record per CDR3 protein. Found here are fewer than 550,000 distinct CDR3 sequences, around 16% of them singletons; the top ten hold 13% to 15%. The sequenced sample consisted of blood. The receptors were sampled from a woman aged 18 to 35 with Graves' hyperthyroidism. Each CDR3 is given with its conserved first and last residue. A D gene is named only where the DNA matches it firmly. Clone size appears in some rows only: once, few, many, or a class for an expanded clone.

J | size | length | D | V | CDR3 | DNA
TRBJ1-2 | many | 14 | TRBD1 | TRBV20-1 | CSARATGGAIGYTF | TGCAGTGCTAGAGCTACAGGGGGCGCGATCGGCTACACCTTC
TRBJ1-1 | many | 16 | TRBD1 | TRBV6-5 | CASSYSQKQGPTEAFF | TGTGCCAGCAGTTACTCACAAAAACAGGGGCCCACTGAAGCTTTCTTT
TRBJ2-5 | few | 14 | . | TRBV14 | CASSQDLAGGTQYF | TGTGCCAGCAGCCAAGATCTTGCAGGGGGGACACAATACTTC
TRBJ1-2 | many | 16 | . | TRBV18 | CASSPISGWANYGYTF | TGTGCCAGCTCACCAATTAGCGGATGGGCTAACTATGGCTACACCTTC
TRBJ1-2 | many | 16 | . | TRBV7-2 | CASSLDGGLTSYGYTF | TGTGCCAGCAGCTTAGATGGGGGACTGACTAGCTATGGCTACACCTTC
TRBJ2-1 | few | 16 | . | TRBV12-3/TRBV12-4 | CASRGRPGLVDNEQFF | TGTGCCAGCAGGGGAAGGCCGGGACTGGTTGACAATGAGCAGTTCTTC
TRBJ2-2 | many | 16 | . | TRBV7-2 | CASSLFSGELTGELFF | TGTGCCAGCAGCCTCTTCTCCGGGGAACTGACCGGGGAGCTGTTTTTT
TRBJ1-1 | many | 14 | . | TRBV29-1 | CSVKAGTGNTEAFF | TGCAGCGTCAAGGCCGGGACGGGTAACACTGAAGCTTTCTTT
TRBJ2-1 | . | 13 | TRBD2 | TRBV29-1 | CSAAGGLSGEQFF | TGCAGCGCTGCGGGGGGGCTTTCGGGTGAGCAGTTCTTC
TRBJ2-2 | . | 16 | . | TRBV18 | CASSPFKRVDTGELFF | TGTGCCAGCTCACCTTTTAAGAGGGTGGACACCGGGGAGCTGTTTTTT
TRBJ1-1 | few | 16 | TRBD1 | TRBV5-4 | CASSPGTGLMNTEAFF | TGTGCCAGCAGCCCTGGGACAGGGTTGATGAACACTGAAGCTTTCTTT
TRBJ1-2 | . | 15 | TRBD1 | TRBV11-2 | CASSTDRGGSYGYTF | TGTGCCAGCAGCACTGACAGGGGGGGAAGCTATGGCTACACCTTC
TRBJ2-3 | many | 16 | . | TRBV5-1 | CASSLRQTTSTDTQYF | TGCGCCAGCAGCTTGAGACAGACAACTAGCACAGATACGCAGTATTTT
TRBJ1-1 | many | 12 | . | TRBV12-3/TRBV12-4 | CASSLTHTEAFF | TGTGCCAGCAGCTTGACCCACACTGAAGCTTTCTTT
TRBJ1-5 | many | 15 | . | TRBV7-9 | CASSLAGRGNQPQHF | TGTGCCAGCAGCTTAGCCGGAAGGGGCAATCAGCCCCAGCATTTT
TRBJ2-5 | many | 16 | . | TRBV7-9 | CASTSGGGGGQETQYF | TGTGCCAGCACCTCGGGGGGAGGAGGGGGACAAGAGACCCAGTACTTC
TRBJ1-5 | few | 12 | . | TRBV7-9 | CASSPADQPQHF | TGTGCCAGCAGCCCCGCTGATCAGCCCCAGCATTTT
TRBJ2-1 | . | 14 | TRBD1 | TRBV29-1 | CSARGQGAYNEQFF | TGCAGCGCCCGAGGTCAGGGGGCATACAATGAGCAGTTCTTC
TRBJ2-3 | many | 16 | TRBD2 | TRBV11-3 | CASSYRTSGGTDTQYF | TGTGCCAGCAGCTATCGGACTAGCGGGGGGACAGATACGCAGTATTTT
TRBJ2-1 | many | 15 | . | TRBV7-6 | CASSLALSSDHEQFF | TGTGCCAGCAGCTTAGCCCTCTCTAGCGACCATGAGCAGTTCTTC
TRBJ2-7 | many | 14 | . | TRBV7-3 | CASSHAGVGYEQYF | TGTGCCAGCAGCCACGCCGGGGTGGGCTACGAGCAGTACTTC
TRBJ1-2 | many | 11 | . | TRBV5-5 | CASSYSYGYTF | TGTGCCAGCAGCTACAGTTATGGCTACACCTTC
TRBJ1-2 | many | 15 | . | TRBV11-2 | CASSLDPGPRYGYTF | TGTGCCAGCAGCTTAGATCCCGGGCCCCGCTATGGCTACACCTTC
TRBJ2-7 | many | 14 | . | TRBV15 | CATSASVVGGEQYF | TGTGCCACCAGCGCATCGGTAGTTGGGGGCGAGCAGTACTTC
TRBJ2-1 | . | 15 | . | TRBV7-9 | CASSPRDGHYNEQFF | TGTGCCAGCAGCCCCCGGGACGGCCACTACAATGAGCAGTTCTTC
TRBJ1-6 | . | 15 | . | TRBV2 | CASSEGRGFNSPLHF | TGTGCCAGCAGTGAGGGGAGGGGCTTTAATTCACCCCTCCACTTT
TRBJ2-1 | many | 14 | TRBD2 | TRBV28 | CASGPSLAGGEQFF | TGTGCCAGCGGCCCGTCACTAGCGGGAGGGGAGCAGTTCTTC
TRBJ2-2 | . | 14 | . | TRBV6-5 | CASSYHSVTGELFF | TGTGCCAGCAGTTACCATTCGGTTACCGGGGAGCTGTTTTTT
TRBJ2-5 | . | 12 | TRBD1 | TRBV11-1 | CARDRQQETQYF | TGTGCCAGGGACAGGCAACAAGAGACCCAGTACTTC
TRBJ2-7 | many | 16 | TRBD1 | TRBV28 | CASIEVITGGIYEQYF | TGTGCCAGCATAGAGGTAATAACAGGGGGAATCTACGAGCAGTACTTC
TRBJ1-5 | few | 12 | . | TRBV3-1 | CASSQGQLTQHF | TGTGCCAGCAGCCAAGGCCAATTGACCCAGCATTTT
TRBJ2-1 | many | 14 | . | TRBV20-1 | CSARIKPKYNEQFF | TGCAGTGCTAGAATCAAACCGAAATACAATGAGCAGTTCTTC
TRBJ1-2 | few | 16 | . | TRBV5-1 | CASSSLGSMARDGYTF | TGCGCCAGCAGCTCCCTCGGTTCTATGGCCAGGGATGGCTACACCTTC
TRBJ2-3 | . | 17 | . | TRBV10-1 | CASSDLGGYGAPDTQYF | TGCGCCAGCAGTGACCTCGGAGGGTATGGGGCCCCAGATACGCAGTATTTT
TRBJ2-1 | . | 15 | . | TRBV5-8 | CASSLRGGLYNEQFF | TGTGCCAGCAGCTTGAGAGGCGGGCTCTACAATGAGCAGTTCTTC
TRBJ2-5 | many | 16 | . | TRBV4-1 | CASSQEGTGGMETQYF | TGCGCCAGCAGCCAAGAGGGGACGGGGGGCATGGAGACCCAGTACTTC
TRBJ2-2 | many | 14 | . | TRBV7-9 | CASSRDSITGELFF | TGTGCCAGCAGCCGGGACTCGATCACCGGGGAGCTGTTTTTT
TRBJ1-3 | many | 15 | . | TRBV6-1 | CASARGGTSGNTIYF | TGTGCCAGTGCGAGGGGCGGAACCTCTGGAAACACCATATATTTT
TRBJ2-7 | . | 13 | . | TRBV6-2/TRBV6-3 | CASSYSRVYEQYF | TGTGCCAGCAGTTACTCGAGGGTGTACGAGCAGTACTTC
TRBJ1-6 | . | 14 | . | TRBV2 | CASSPSGHNSPLHF | TGTGCCAGCAGTCCGTCGGGACATAATTCACCCCTCCACTTT
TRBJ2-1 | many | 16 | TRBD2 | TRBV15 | CATGHNLADAYNEQFF | TGTGCCACCGGGCATAACCTAGCGGACGCCTACAATGAGCAGTTCTTC
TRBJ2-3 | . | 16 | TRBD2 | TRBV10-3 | CAISVLAGASTDTQYF | TGTGCCATCAGTGTGCTAGCGGGGGCCTCCACAGATACGCAGTATTTT
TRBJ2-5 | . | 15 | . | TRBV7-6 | CASSKTRRDGETQYF | TGTGCCAGCAGTAAGACTAGGCGGGATGGGGAGACCCAGTACTTC
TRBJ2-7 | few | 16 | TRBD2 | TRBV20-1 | CSASHRTSASSYEQYF | TGCAGTGCCTCACATAGGACTAGCGCTAGTTCCTACGAGCAGTACTTC
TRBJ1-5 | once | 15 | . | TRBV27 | CASSQGLFGNQPQHF | TGTGCCAGCAGTCAGGGGCTATTCGGCAATCAGCCCCAGCATTTT
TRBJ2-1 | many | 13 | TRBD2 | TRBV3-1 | CASSQDRAGGQFF | TGTGCCAGCAGCCAAGATAGGGCGGGAGGGCAGTTCTTC